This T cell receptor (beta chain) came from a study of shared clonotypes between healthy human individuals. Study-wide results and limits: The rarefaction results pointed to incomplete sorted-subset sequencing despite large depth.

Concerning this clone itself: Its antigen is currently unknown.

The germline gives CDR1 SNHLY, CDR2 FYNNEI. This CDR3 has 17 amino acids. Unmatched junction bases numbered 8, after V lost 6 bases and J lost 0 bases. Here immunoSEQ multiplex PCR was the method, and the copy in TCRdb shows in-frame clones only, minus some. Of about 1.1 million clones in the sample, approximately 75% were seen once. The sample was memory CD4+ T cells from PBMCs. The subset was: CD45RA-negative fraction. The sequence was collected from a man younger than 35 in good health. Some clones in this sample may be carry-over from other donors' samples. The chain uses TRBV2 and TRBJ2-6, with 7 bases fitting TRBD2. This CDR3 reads CASRKQLASSGANVLTF. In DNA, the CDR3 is TGTGCCAGCAGGAAGCAACTAGCGAGCTCTGGGGCCAACGTCCTGACTTTC.